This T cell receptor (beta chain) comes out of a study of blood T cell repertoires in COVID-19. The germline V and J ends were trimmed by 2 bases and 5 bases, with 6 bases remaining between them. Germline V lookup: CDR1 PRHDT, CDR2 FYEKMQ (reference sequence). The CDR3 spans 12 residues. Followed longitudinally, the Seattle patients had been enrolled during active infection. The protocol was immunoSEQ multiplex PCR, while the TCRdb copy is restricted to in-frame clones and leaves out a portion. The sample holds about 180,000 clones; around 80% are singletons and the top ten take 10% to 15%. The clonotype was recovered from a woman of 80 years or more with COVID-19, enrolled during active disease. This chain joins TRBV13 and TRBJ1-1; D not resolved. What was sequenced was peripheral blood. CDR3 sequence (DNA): TGTGCCAGCAGCTTACGAGGTACTGAAGCTTTCTTT. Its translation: CASSLRGTEAFF.